These 15 T cell receptor beta chains originate from one sample sequenced in a study of blood T cell repertoires in COVID-19. Produced via immunoSEQ multiplex PCR; TCRdb's table is partial and in-frame only. The sample has around 60,000 clones; approximately 82% are singletons. Sequencing was carried out using peripheral blood. All receptors derive from a woman of 80 years or more with acute or convalescent COVID-19.

The chain combines TRBV28 with TRBJ1-5; D possibly corresponds to TRBD1 (5 bases). This CDR3 has 12 residues. Trimming removed 3 bases from V and 13 bases from J, with 13 bases in between. Germline assignment: CDR1 MDHEN and CDR2 SYDVKM. This CDR3 is CASSFRTDTQHF. The CDR3, as DNA: TGTGCCAGCAGTTTTCGGACGGACACTCAGCATTTT.

This clone occurred a few times. The chain links TRBV6-2 or TRBV6-3 to TRBJ1-5; 7 nucleotides match TRBD1. From germline, CDR1 is MNHEY and CDR2 SVGEGT. V dropped 5 bases and J dropped 5; count of bases not matched to a gene: 3. This CDR3 contains 13 residues. The CDR3 reads CASSDRADQPQHF. CDR3 in DNA: TGTGCCAGCAGTGACAGGGCTGATCAGCCCCAGCATTTT.

The genes are TRBV30 and TRBJ1-1, with D possibly being TRBD1 (6 bases). Germline V gene lookup returns CDR1 GTSNPN and CDR2 SVGIG (reference sequence). Trimming took off 0 bases at V and 5 bases at J, with 16 bases between the two ends. This CDR3 is built from 15 residues. CDR3 residues: CAWSVVTGTETEAFF. CDR3 sequence (DNA): TGTGCCTGGAGTGTTGTAACAGGGACGGAAACTGAAGCTTTCTTT.

V usage is TRBV7-2 and J usage is TRBJ1-6; D may be TRBD1 (6 bases). The V end was cut by 3 bases, the J end by 5 bases, with 11 bases between. Germline V CDR1 and CDR2: SGHTA, FQGNSA. The CDR3 contains 15 residues. CDR3 nucleotide sequence: TGTGCCAGCAGCTTCCGGACAGAGAATAATTCACCCCTCCACTTT. It yields the protein CASSFRTENNSPLHF.

This rearrangement joins TRBV6-5 to TRBJ1-2, with 10 nucleotides matching TRBD1. The CDR3 totals 15 residues. The V and J ends lost 6 bases and 8 bases, in that order; junction bases with no gene match: 12. CDR1 MNHEY and CDR2 SVGAGI come from the germline V gene. CDR3 bases: TGTGCCAGCAGCCTTTCGTTCGGGACAGGGGTCGGCTACACCTTC. Translating it yields CASSLSFGTGVGYTF.

CDR3 in DNA: TGTGCCAGCAGCTTAGATCCCTTCCCGCGGAGCTCCTATAATTCACCCCTCCACTTT. It codes for CASSLDPFPRSSYNSPLHF. The genes are TRBV11-2 and TRBJ1-6; D unclear. Trimming removed 0 bases from V and 0 bases from J, with 15 bases in between. The germline V gene has CDR1 SGHAT and CDR2 FQNNGV. The length of the CDR3 is 19 residues.

The V gene is TRBV25-1, the J gene TRBJ1-2; D may be TRBD1 (6 bases). V lost 9 bases and J lost 5, with 7 bases in between. This CDR3 has 10 residues. Per germline, CDR1 MGHDK and CDR2 SYGVNS. DNA of the CDR3: TGTGCCAGTAGGGGGTATGGCTACACCTTC. Encoded protein: CASRGYGYTF.

This clone is a singleton in its sample. The chain couples TRBV5-1 to TRBJ2-1; TRBD1 agrees at 8 bases. From germline, CDR1 is SGHRS and CDR2 YFSETQ. V dropped 0 bases and J dropped 10; count of bases not matched to a gene: 9. The CDR3 is 15 amino acids. The CDR3 DNA reads as TGCGCCAGCAGCTTGGAGAGGACAGGGAATAGCGAGCAGTTCTTC. This gives the protein CASSLERTGNSEQFF.

This chain joins TRBV11-2 and TRBJ1-3; 8 nucleotides line up with TRBD1. The CDR3 extends over 15 amino acids. The J segment lost 2 bases and the V segment lost 4 bases, leaving 4 bases of the junction unmatched. Germline lookup yields CDR1 SGHAT and CDR2 FQNNGV. CDR3: CASSSTTGAGNTIYF. For the CDR3, the DNA is TGTGCCAGCAGCTCTACGACAGGGGCTGGAAACACCATATATTTT.

The V call is TRBV5-4, the J call TRBJ2-7; 9 bases are shared with TRBD1. V trimming: 0 bases; J trimming: 5 bases; junction bases outside the gene matches: 6. The germline gives CDR1 SGHNT, CDR2 YYREEE (reference sequence). The CDR3 spans 15 residues. The CDR3 region is CASSLEVGQGDEQYF. The DNA for the CDR3 is TGTGCCAGCAGCTTGGAAGTGGGACAGGGCGACGAGCAGTACTTC.

The chain uses TRBV28 and TRBJ2-5; 7 bases are a match to TRBD2. The trim removed 5 bases at V and 4 bases at J, leaving 4 bases unmatched. Germline CDR1 MDHEN, CDR2 SYDVKM. This CDR3 is 13 amino acids long. This chain's CDR3 is CASSPGLVETQYF. CDR3 nucleotide sequence: TGTGCCAGCAGTCCAGGACTAGTAGAGACCCAGTACTTC.

This chain connects TRBV11-2 to TRBJ2-5; D may be TRBD2 (6 bases). There are 15 residues in the CDR3. V lost 2 bases to trimming and J lost 1 base, with 11 bases between them. Per the germline V gene, CDR1 is SGHAT and CDR2 is FQNNGV. CDR3: CASSLWRGLQETQYF. CDR3 in DNA: TGTGCCAGCAGCTTATGGCGGGGACTCCAAGAGACCCAGTACTTC.

The V call is TRBV29-1, the J call TRBJ2-7, with 9 bases identical to TRBD2. CDR1 is SQVTM and CDR2 is ANQGSEA in the germline V gene. The CDR3 loop spans 13 amino acids. With V trimmed by 3 bases and J by 5 bases, 5 bases remained unmatched. The CDR3 DNA is TGCAGCGTTGAGGCGGGAGGGCGCGACGAGCAGTACTTC. This encodes CSVEAGGRDEQYF.

The V and J genes are TRBV29-1 and TRBJ1-2; TRBD1 might be the D (6 bases). In germline, CDR1 is SQVTM, CDR2 ANQGSEA. This CDR3 has 13 amino acids. V lost 5 bases, J lost 2 bases, and 12 bases lay in between. The CDR3 DNA reads as TGCAGCGTTCCAGGGGTCTTGAACTATGGCTACACCTTC. Its translation is CSVPGVLNYGYTF.

The chain joins TRBV9 to TRBJ2-5; TRBD1 matches 10 bases. CDR1 and CDR2 (germline): SGDLS, YYNGEE. The trim removed 3 bases at V and 9 bases at J, leaving 17 bases unmatched. The CDR3 is 17 amino acids. CDR3 in amino acids: CASSATSTGTGVSAQYF. For the CDR3, the DNA is TGTGCCAGCAGCGCTACCAGTACCGGGACAGGGGTTTCGGCCCAGTACTTC.